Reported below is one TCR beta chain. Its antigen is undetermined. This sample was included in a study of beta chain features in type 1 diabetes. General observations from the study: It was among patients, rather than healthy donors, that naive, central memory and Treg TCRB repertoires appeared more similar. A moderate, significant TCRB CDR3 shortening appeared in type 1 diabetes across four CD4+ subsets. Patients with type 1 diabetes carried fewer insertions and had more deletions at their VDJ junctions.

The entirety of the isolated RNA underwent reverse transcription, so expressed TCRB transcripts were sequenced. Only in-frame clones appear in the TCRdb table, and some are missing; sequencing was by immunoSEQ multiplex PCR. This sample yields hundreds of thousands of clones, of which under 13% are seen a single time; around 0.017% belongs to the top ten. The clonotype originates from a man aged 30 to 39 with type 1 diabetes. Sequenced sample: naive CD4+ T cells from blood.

The CDR3 sequence is CASSLQGEAFF. CDR3 DNA sequence: TGTGCCAGCAGCCTCCAGGGTGAGGCTTTCTTT. The chain is built from TRBV2 and TRBJ1-1; D might be TRBD1 (5 bases). This CDR3 has 11 amino acids. Trimming stripped 6 bases from V and 11 bases from J, with 13 bases between. The germline CDR1 and CDR2 sequences are SNHLY and FYNNEI.